The 27 T cell receptor beta chains reported below all come from one sample, sequenced in a study of identical twins. TCRdb independently ran MiXCR on the 5' RACE reads; one entry per CDR3 protein. The top ten clones hold around 3.2% of a sample with 550,000 to 700,000 distinct CDR3 sequences, 9.5% to 10% of them seen once. The data were also submitted as part of a second study, on yellow fever vaccine responses in identical twins.

What was sequenced was PBMCs. These receptors were collected from a woman aged 18-35 years in good health.

This clonotype was recorded a few times. The chain carries TRBV2 and TRBJ2-1; 8 bases are a match to TRBD1. From germline, CDR1 is SNHLY and CDR2 FYNNEI. V lost 4 bases and J lost 9; bases outside the gene matches: 11. The CDR3 totals 15 residues. The CDR3 reads CASSGTGNPIIEQFF. The CDR3 DNA reads TGTGCCAGCAGTGGGACAGGGAACCCAATCATTGAGCAGTTCTTC.

This clonotype was detected many times. The chain carries TRBV3-1 and TRBJ2-5; 7 bases align to TRBD2. Germline CDR1 and CDR2: LGHDT and YNNKEL (reference sequence). Unmatched junction bases numbered 4, after V lost 3 bases and J lost 6 bases. This CDR3 has 13 residues. DNA for the CDR3: TGTGCCAGCAGCCAGGGAGGGCGAAAGACCCAGTACTTC. Translating gives CASSQGGRKTQYF.

This clonotype was recorded many times. The chain couples TRBV3-1 to TRBJ2-7; possible D gene TRBD2, 5 bases. Trimming removed 2 bases at V and 3 bases at J, with 14 bases between. From germline, CDR1 is LGHDT and CDR2 YNNKEL (reference sequence). The CDR3 sequence is 15 residues long. For the CDR3, the DNA is TGTGCCAGCAGCCAATCGCCCCGGGATGACTACGAGCAGTACTTC. It is translated as CASSQSPRDDYEQYF.

This clonotype was picked up many times. The genes are TRBV6-1 and TRBJ2-5; perhaps TRBD2 as D (5 bases). With 5 bases removed from V and 4 bases from J, the gap between germline ends came to 20 bases. Germline loops: CDR1 MNHNS, CDR2 SASEGT. The CDR3 runs 16 residues. CDR3 protein: CASSPRATDNPETQYF. In DNA form, the CDR3 reads TGTGCCAGCAGTCCGCGGGCTACAGACAACCCAGAGACCCAGTACTTC.

This clonotype is medium-sized in the sample. The V and J genes are TRBV4-1 and TRBJ2-1; the match to TRBD1 covers 7 bases. CDR1 is MGHRA and CDR2 is YSYEKL in the germline V gene. CDR3 length equals 13 residues. J lost 10 bases, V lost 2 bases, and 5 bases had no gene match. The CDR3, as DNA: TGCGCCAGCAGCCAAAACAGGGGTATGGAGCAGTTCTTC. Translation gives CASSQNRGMEQFF.

This clonotype was seen many times. The rearrangement links TRBV28 to TRBJ2-7, with 10 bases fitting TRBD1. Per the germline V gene, CDR1 is MDHEN and CDR2 is SYDVKM. V lost 6 bases to trimming and J lost 3 bases; unmatched junction nucleotides: 5. The CDR3 loop spans 14 amino acids. The CDR3 bases are TGTGCCAGCAGACGGGACAGGGGTCTCTACGAGCAGTACTTC. Translated, it gives CASRRDRGLYEQYF.

The chain combines TRBV20-1 with TRBJ1-5, with 8 bases fitting TRBD1. The CDR3 is 13 residues long. From germline, CDR1 is DFQATT and CDR2 SNEGSKA (reference sequence). Trimming took 3 bases from V and 7 from J; bases not matched to a gene: 5. The CDR3 loop reads CSARGDRRQPQHF. The DNA for the CDR3 is TGCAGTGCTAGGGGGGACAGGAGACAGCCCCAGCATTTT.

This clonotype was counted once. The chain couples TRBV24-1 to TRBJ2-5, with 8 bases that match TRBD2. V lost 4 bases to trimming and J lost 5 bases; unmatched junction nucleotides: 8. The CDR3 sequence is 15 residues long. Germline V gene sequence: CDR1 KGHDR, CDR2 SFDVKD. CDR3 sequence reads: CATSDRAGALETQYF. The CDR3 region has the DNA TGTGCCACCAGTGACCGAGCGGGAGCTTTGGAGACCCAGTACTTC.

This clonotype was counted only a few times. The V gene is TRBV2, the J gene TRBJ2-3; TRBD2 matches 7 bases. CDR1 and CDR2 (germline): SNHLY, FYNNEI. The ends lost 6 bases at V and 2 bases at J; junction bases unmatched: 8. The CDR3 covers 15 residues. The DNA of the CDR3 is TGTGCCAGCAGACCACCCCGGGACTACACAGATACGCAGTATTTT. This codes for CASRPPRDYTDTQYF.

The sample holds a few counts of this clonotype. One end of the junction is discordant with germline, which a read error may explain. The chain joins TRBV10-3 to TRBJ2-1; TRBD1 agrees at 9 bases. CDR1 ENHRY and CDR2 SYGVKD come from the germline V gene. The CDR3 sequence is 17 residues long. The CDR3 reads CAISDLGTGTPYKEQFF. The CDR3 nucleotides read TGTGCCATCAGTGATTTAGGGACAGGGACACCCTACAAAGAGCAGTTCTTC.

The chain joins TRBV5-5 to TRBJ2-3; a weak D match, TRBD2 (5 bases). This CDR3 region has 17 residues. Per the germline V gene, CDR1 is SGHKS and CDR2 is YYEKEE (reference sequence). Deletions cut 3 bases from V and 1 base from J, with 18 bases between. The chain's CDR3 is CASSSALLGAGTDTQYF. The DNA of the CDR3 is TGTGCCAGCAGCTCGGCCTTACTAGGAGCGGGCACAGATACGCAGTATTTT.

The sample holds many counts of this clonotype. This chain joins TRBV5-4 and TRBJ2-1; 9 positions agree with TRBD1. Looked up from germline, CDR1 is SGHNT and CDR2 is YYREEE (reference sequence). The CDR3 has 14 residues. Unmatched junction bases numbered 4, after V lost 5 bases and J lost 4 bases. CDR3 protein: CASSRDRVYNEQFF. CDR3 nucleotide sequence: TGTGCCAGCAGTCGGGACAGGGTATACAATGAGCAGTTCTTC.

V and J are TRBV29-1 and TRBJ1-2, with D possibly matching TRBD1 (6 bases). The V gene lost 2 bases and the J gene lost 8 bases, with 9 bases spanning the gap. The CDR3 is made up of 11 amino acids. Germline CDR1 reads SQVTM; CDR2 reads ANQGSEA. The chain's CDR3 is CSVESGQGYTF. DNA for the CDR3: TGCAGCGTTGAATCAGGACAGGGCTACACCTTC.

The chain carries TRBV5-6 and TRBJ2-3, with a tentative D call TRBD2 (5 bases). Germline values: CDR1 SGHDT, CDR2 YYEEEE. V was cut by 4 bases and J by 3 bases, with 15 bases left in between. The CDR3 sequence is 15 residues long. CDR3 DNA sequence: TGTGCCAGCAGCCCGGACTTCGGGAATACAGATACGCAGTATTTT. Encoded protein: CASSPDFGNTDTQYF.

The table lists this clonotype with a few counts. J is TRBJ2-6 and V is TRBV10-3; D remains ambiguous. V dropped 8 bases and J dropped 0 bases, with 8 bases sitting between them. CDR1 is ENHRY and CDR2 is SYGVKD in the germline V gene. This CDR3 has 14 residues. CDR3: CAIRPGSGANVLTF. The CDR3 coding sequence is TGTGCCATCCGTCCGGGCTCTGGGGCCAACGTCCTGACTTTC.

This clonotype was seen a few times. The chain couples TRBV20-1 to TRBJ2-1, with 11 bases lining up with TRBD2. This CDR3 is 16 amino acids long. Germline V CDR1 and CDR2: DFQATT, SNEGSKA (reference sequence). J was trimmed by 0 bases and V by 0 bases; bases with no gene match: 1. CDR3 loop: CSARETSGDSYNEQFF. CDR3 bases: TGCAGTGCTAGAGAGACTAGCGGGGACTCCTACAATGAGCAGTTCTTC.

This clonotype was recorded at least ten times. This chain links TRBV29-1 with TRBJ2-7; 7 nucleotides align to TRBD2. Germline values: CDR1 SQVTM, CDR2 ANQGSEA. V lost 7 bases to trimming and J lost 2 bases; unmatched junction nucleotides: 11. CDR3 length equals 14 residues. The CDR3 DNA is TGCAGCGGGGGTTGGGGGGGATATCCCTACGAGCAGTACTTC. Translated, it gives CSGGWGGYPYEQYF.

This clonotype was detected many times. V and J are TRBV11-2 and TRBJ2-2; tentatively, D is TRBD1 or TRBD2 (6 bases each). CDR1 is SGHAT, CDR2 FQNNGV, per germline. CDR3 length equals 17 residues. Trimming shortened V by 0 bases and J by 0 bases, and 11 bases separated the two germline ends. CDR3 residues: CASSLERGAPNTGELFF. The CDR3 nucleotides read TGTGCCAGCAGCTTAGAGAGGGGGGCGCCGAACACCGGGGAGCTGTTTTTT. The full variable domain, completed using reference TRBV11-2 and TRBJ2-2, is EAGVAQSPRYKIIEKRQSVAFWCNPISGHATLYWYQQILGQGPKLLIQFQNNGVVDDSQLPKDRFSAERLKGVDSTLKIQPAKLEDSAVYLCASSLERGAPNTGELFFGEGSRLTVL.

This clonotype appeared a few times. V is TRBV6-2 or TRBV6-3 and J is TRBJ2-3; 10 bases fit TRBD1. The CDR3 is 20 residues long. J gave up 6 bases and V 2 bases, and 20 bases lay outside the gene matches. CDR1 is MNHEY and CDR2 is SVGEGT in the germline V gene. This chain's CDR3 is CASSYGSTGGGIPTVDTQYF. CDR3 DNA sequence: TGTGCCAGCAGTTACGGTTCGACAGGGGGCGGCATCCCCACCGTGGATACGCAGTATTTT.

As to this clonotype: With a much larger clone just one base away, this may be a read error. V and J are TRBV3-1 and TRBJ2-6; D possibly corresponds to TRBD2 (6 bases). The CDR3 extends over 14 amino acids. CDR1 is LGHDT and CDR2 is YNNKEL in the germline V gene (reference sequence). The CDR3 DNA reads TGTGCCAGCAGCCAAGGGGGCGGGGCCAACATCCTGACTTTC. The encoded protein is CASSQGGGANILTF.

This clonotype was recorded a few times. CDR3 DNA sequence: TGCAGTGCTAGCCAGACGGAAATCTACGAGCAGTACTTC. Translation: CSASQTEIYEQYF. This chain uses TRBV20-1 with TRBJ2-7; no clear D gene. Germline V CDR1 and CDR2: DFQATT, SNEGSKA (reference sequence). CDR3 length equals 13 residues. V lost 3 bases and J 3 bases, leaving 12 bases between the germline ends.

The chain joins TRBV28 to TRBJ2-7, with D unclear. Per germline, CDR1 MDHEN and CDR2 SYDVKM. The CDR3 contains 11 residues. Trimming took off 10 bases at V and 3 bases at J, with 10 bases between the two ends. This CDR3 is CATARSYEQYF. Written as DNA, the CDR3 is TGTGCCACTGCGCGGAGCTACGAGCAGTACTTC.

This clonotype was detected a few times. The chain joins TRBV6-5 to TRBJ2-7; 10 nucleotides match TRBD1. The J segment lost 7 bases and the V segment lost 0 bases, leaving 9 bases of the junction unmatched. The CDR3 has 16 residues. Germline loops: CDR1 MNHEY, CDR2 SVGAGI. CDR3 nucleotides: TGTGCCAGCAGTTACTCAGGTTTGGGACAGGGGCGAGAGCAGTACTTC. This gives the protein CASSYSGLGQGREQYF.

This clonotype was counted a few times. The chain combines TRBV20-1 with TRBJ2-2, with 8 bases fitting TRBD1. Germline V lookup: CDR1 DFQATT, CDR2 SNEGSKA (reference sequence). CDR3 size: 15 residues. The V gene end was trimmed by 3 bases and the J gene end by 4 bases; junction bases not matched to a gene: 7. CDR3 sequence (DNA): TGCAGTGCTAGGTTATCAGGGGGCGGCACCGGGGAGCTGTTTTTT. This encodes CSARLSGGGTGELFF.

The J gene is TRBJ2-1, the V gene TRBV30; 8 nucleotides agree with TRBD2. Trimming took 0 bases from V and 8 from J; bases not matched to a gene: 12. CDR1 is GTSNPN, CDR2 SVGIG, per germline (reference sequence). The length of the CDR3 is 16 residues. The CDR3 loop is CAWSVLPSGWVHEQFF. The CDR3 region has the DNA TGTGCCTGGAGTGTACTCCCTAGCGGGTGGGTGCATGAGCAGTTCTTC.

This clonotype was observed a handful of times. This chain connects TRBV25-1 to TRBJ2-1; no clear D. Germline loops: CDR1 MGHDK, CDR2 SYGVNS. V lost 1 base and J lost 5, with 9 bases in between. The CDR3 is made up of 14 amino acids. The CDR3 loop is CASSELGLNNEQFF. The CDR3 coding sequence is TGTGCCAGCAGTGAATTGGGCCTGAACAATGAGCAGTTCTTC.

This clonotype has ten or more counts. The chain uses TRBV18 and TRBJ2-7; TRBD1 aligns across 7 bases. V was pared by 1 base and J by 4 bases, with 7 bases of the junction left unmatched. Germline V gene lookup returns CDR1 KGHSH and CDR2 LQKENI. The CDR3 runs 15 residues. In nucleotides, the CDR3 is TGTGCCAGCTCACCACTCGACAGGGTTGGGTACGAGCAGTACTTC. Translation: CASSPLDRVGYEQYF.